The clone carrying this T cell receptor beta chain showed up just a few times. Its antigen remains unidentified. Different DNA sequences within this sample yield the same CDR3. TCRdb's copy holds only in-frame clones and misses some; the assay was immunoSEQ multiplex PCR. The table has about 100,000 clones, roughly nine tenths seen once. The data derive from a study of graft-versus-host responses after intestinal transplantation. Overall study findings and caveats: Some patients had graft-donor T cell macrochimerism, and their allografts showed high graft-versus-host to host-versus-graft clonal ratios.

The CDR3 contains 13 residues. CDR1 and CDR2 (germline): KGHSH, LQKENI. The V end was cut by 2 bases, the J end by 7 bases, with 6 bases between. The chain is built from TRBV18 and TRBJ1-6; no definite D call. The clonotype originates from a human donor who was the organ donor for an intestinal transplant. Material: unstimulated CD4+ T cells sorted from spleen or lymph node cells, obtained before transplant. In DNA, the CDR3 is TGTGCCAGCTCACCAACCGGGAATTCACCCCTCCACTTT. Its translation is CASSPTGNSPLHF.